These T cell receptor beta chains were read from a single sample in a study of T cell changes during pregnancy in multiple sclerosis. Profiling relied on immunoSEQ multiplex PCR, and the TCRdb table lists in-frame clones only, not all of them. The sample contains more than 35,000 clones, 90% to 95% of which appear only once. The sequencing here drew on CD8+ T cells from peripheral blood mononuclear cells, taken in the third trimester of pregnancy. The receptors shown here come from a female donor with multiple sclerosis, enrolled in a pregnancy study. The CDR3 runs from the conserved cysteine through the conserved F or W. Fields, in order: J gene, CDR3 length, D gene, clone size, V gene, CDR3 DNA, CDR3 protein. The D gene is left open where the match is weak. A row's size may be missing; if present it is once, few, many or a size class.

TRBJ1-1	14	TRBD1	NA	TRBV30	TGTGCCTGGAGTGTACAGGGGCCGACCACTGAAGCTTTCTTT	CAWSVQGPTTEAFF
TRBJ2-7	15	TRBD1	NA	TRBV7-7	TGTGCTAGCAGCCCAGGGACAGGGGGAGCCTACGAGCAGTACTTC	CASSPGTGGAYEQYF
TRBJ2-3	15	TRBD2	NA	TRBV5-1	TGCGCCAGCAGGGATAGCGGGGGAAACACAGATACGCAGTATTTT	CASRDSGGNTDTQYF
TRBJ2-3	14	NA	NA	TRBV5-1	TGCGCCAGCAGCTTGGGGCAGGGTGGAGATACGCAGTATTTT	CASSLGQGGDTQYF
TRBJ2-5	17	NA	once	TRBV11-2	TGTGCCAGCAGCTTAGCCCCCCAGCTGCGGCTCCAAGAGACCCAGTACTTC	CASSLAPQLRLQETQYF
TRBJ2-2	14	TRBD1	NA	TRBV15	TGTGCCACCAGCAGGACAGGGGGTCCCGGGGAGCTGTTTTTT	CATSRTGGPGELFF
TRBJ2-5	15	NA	NA	TRBV7-6	TGTGCCAGCAGCGCCGCTCGCGGGGGCGGAGAGACCCAGTACTTC	CASSAARGGGETQYF
TRBJ2-1	15	TRBD2	once	TRBV14	TGTGCCAGCAGACGAACTAGCGGGGGATTCAATGAGCAGTTCTTC	CASRRTSGGFNEQFF
TRBJ2-3	14	NA	NA	TRBV11-2	TGTGCCAGCAGCCTTCTAGTTTTCTCAGATACGCAGTATTTT	CASSLLVFSDTQYF
TRBJ2-1	14	TRBD2	NA	TRBV13	TGTGCCAGCAGCACGGGGGGTTCCTACAATGAGCAGTTCTTC	CASSTGGSYNEQFF
TRBJ1-5	15	NA	NA	TRBV27	TGTGCCAGCAGATCACAGGGTTATAGCAATCAGCCCCAGCATTTT	CASRSQGYSNQPQHF
TRBJ1-6	14	NA	NA	TRBV11-2	TGTGCCAGCAGCTTTGCCAGCTATAATTCACCCCTCCACTTT	CASSFASYNSPLHF
TRBJ2-3	14	NA	NA	TRBV27	TGTGCCAGCAGTTTAGGAGGGGACGCAGATACGCAGTATTTT	CASSLGGDADTQYF
TRBJ2-7	14	TRBD1	NA	TRBV5-4	TGTGCCAGCAGCTGGGACAGGGGGTTTCTCGAGCAGTACTTC	CASSWDRGFLEQYF
TRBJ2-7	14	NA	NA	TRBV2	TGTGCCAGCAGTGGAATTGGGGGCATCTACGAGCAGTACTTC	CASSGIGGIYEQYF
TRBJ2-6	21	NA	NA	TRBV5-1	TGCGCCAGCAGCCGCCGGAGACAGACTTCCAGATTTGACTCTGGGGCCAACGTCCTGACTTTC	CASSRRRQTSRFDSGANVLTF
TRBJ2-7	14	TRBD1	NA	TRBV6-1	TGTGCCAGCAGTGAGTTAGGACAGGGGGTCGAGCAGTACTTC	CASSELGQGVEQYF
TRBJ2-7	13	TRBD1	NA	TRBV5-6	TGTGCCAGCAGCCCCGGGACAGGGTCCGAGCAGTACTTC	CASSPGTGSEQYF
TRBJ2-7	13	NA	NA	TRBV6-5	TGTGCCAGCAGGGACGCAGGGGATCGCGAGCAGTACTTC	CASRDAGDREQYF
TRBJ2-7	14	NA	NA	TRBV7-6	TGTGCCAGCAGCTTAGGACCTCAGTCGGGAGAGCAGTACTTC	CASSLGPQSGEQYF
TRBJ2-1	12	NA	NA	TRBV27	TGTGCCAGCAGTCCAGCCGGAGGTGAGCAGTTCTTC	CASSPAGGEQFF
TRBJ2-5	12	TRBD1	NA	TRBV27	TGTGCCAGCAGCTGGACAGGGGAAACCCAGTACTTC	CASSWTGETQYF
TRBJ2-7	11	NA	NA	TRBV5-4	TGTGCCAGCAGCTTCACCAGCGAGCAGTACTTC	CASSFTSEQYF
TRBJ1-1	12	NA	NA	TRBV9	TGTGCCAGCAGCGTAGGTGCAGGGGAAGCTTTCTTT	CASSVGAGEAFF
TRBJ1-5	17	NA	NA	TRBV28	TGTGCCAGCAGTCCTCCAGGGGATGGTCTTAGGAATCAGCCCCAGCATTTT	CASSPPGDGLRNQPQHF
TRBJ2-7	14	TRBD1	NA	TRBV7-9	TGTGCCAGCAGCTTGGGGCAGGGGGCCTACGAGCAGTACTTC	CASSLGQGAYEQYF
TRBJ2-1	13	NA	NA	TRBV14	TGTGCCAGCAGCTACCCGAGCGGTAATGAGCAGTTCTTC	CASSYPSGNEQFF